The sample holds a few counts of the clone carrying this TCR beta chain. Its antigen is currently unknown. The sample originates from a study of cytomegalovirus exposure and HLA in healthy donors. Findings of the study overall: First-cohort TCR clusters were later found to tend to co-occur in the approximately 110 validation repertoires. Specific recognition of CMV antigens was confirmed in vitro for three chains (all CMV-associated). Most TCR sequences proved rare, with some public TCRs found in many donors.

Separate from the roughly 700-subject first cohort was the roughly 120-subject validation cohort, to which the donors belonged. CDR3 length equals 18 residues. Germline CDR1 is SGHRS and CDR2 is YFSETQ. Trimming pared 2 bases from V and 1 base from J, leaving 22 bases between. Assay used: immunoSEQ multiplex PCR; TCRdb lists only in-frame clones, some missing. The repertoire includes 120,000 or so clones, around 89% of them detected once, and about 1.8% sits in the top ten. This rearrangement joins TRBV5-1 to TRBJ2-7; D possibly corresponds to TRBD2 (5 bases). The sample taken for sequencing was PBMCs. The TCR comes from a man in his late teens or twenties in good health and CMV-seronegative. CDR3 protein: CASSLLVGSTFESYEQYF. The CDR3 DNA reads as TGCGCCAGCAGCTTACTAGTGGGGTCAACTTTCGAATCCTACGAGCAGTACTTC.